The T cell receptor (beta chain) under discussion was sequenced for a study of blood T cell repertoires in COVID-19. Seattle researchers signed up patients amid active infection and tracked them longitudinally. Authors' methods: Nucleated cell number was recorded as an estimate derived from reference gene primer amplification. Produced via immunoSEQ multiplex PCR; TCRdb's table is partial and in-frame only. The V and J calls and clone size come from that table; D and trimming were worked out from the DNA. This repertoire shows 50,000 to 60,000 clones, roughly 87% found once; its top ten account for about 3.6%. V lost 3 bases, J lost 0 bases, and 2 bases stayed unmatched. Germline values: CDR1 GTSNPN, CDR2 SVGIG (reference sequence). There are 14 residues in the CDR3.

The chain carries TRBV30 and TRBJ1-3; 7 bases are a match to TRBD1. The sequenced sample consisted of peripheral blood. The origin of this receptor is a man between 35 and 55 years old with COVID-19, enrolled during active disease. The CDR3 region is CAWRQGISGNTIYF. DNA for the CDR3: TGTGCCTGGAGACAGGGGATCTCTGGAAACACCATATATTTT.